This T cell receptor (beta chain) was found in a study of blood T cell repertoires in COVID-19. This CDR3 has 13 residues. The germline gives CDR1 SQVTM, CDR2 ANQGSEA. V was shortened by 4 bases and J by 9 bases, with 18 bases between the two germline ends. TCRdb keeps only in-frame clones here, not all; method: immunoSEQ multiplex PCR. Here the sample spans about 400,000 clones, roughly 90% being singletons. This clone was seen just once. Material for sequencing was peripheral blood. The gene calls are TRBV29-1 and TRBJ1-1; D call uncertain. This receptor was taken from a woman aged 30 to 39 with acute or convalescent COVID-19. The CDR3 sequence is CSVVREPTGKAFF. Here the CDR3 DNA reads TGCAGCGTTGTGAGGGAACCAACCGGGAAAGCTTTCTTT.